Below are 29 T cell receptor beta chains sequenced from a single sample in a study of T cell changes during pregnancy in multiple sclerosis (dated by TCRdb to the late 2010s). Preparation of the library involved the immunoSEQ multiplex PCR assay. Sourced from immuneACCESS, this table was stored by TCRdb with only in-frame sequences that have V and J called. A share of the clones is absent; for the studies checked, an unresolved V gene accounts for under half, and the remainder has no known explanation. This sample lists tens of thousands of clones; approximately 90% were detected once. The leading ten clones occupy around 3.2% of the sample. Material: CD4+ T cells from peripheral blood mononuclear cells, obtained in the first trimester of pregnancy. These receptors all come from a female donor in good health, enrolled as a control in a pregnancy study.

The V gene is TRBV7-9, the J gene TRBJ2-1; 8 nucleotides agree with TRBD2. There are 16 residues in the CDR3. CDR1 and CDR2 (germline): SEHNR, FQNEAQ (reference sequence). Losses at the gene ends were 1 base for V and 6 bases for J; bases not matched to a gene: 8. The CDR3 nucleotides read TGTGCCAGCAGCTTAGGTGGGACTAGTTTAGCCAATGAGCAGTTCTTC. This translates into CASSLGGTSLANEQFF.

CDR3 nucleotide sequence: TGCGCCAGCAGTTTGAATCGAGGCCTCTCTGGAAACACCATATATTTT. It is translated as CASSLNRGLSGNTIYF. The J gene is TRBJ1-3, the V gene TRBV5-1, with D unresolved. V was clipped by 5 bases and J by 0 bases, with 15 bases between them. The CDR3 has 16 amino acids. Germline V lookup: CDR1 SGHRS, CDR2 YFSETQ.

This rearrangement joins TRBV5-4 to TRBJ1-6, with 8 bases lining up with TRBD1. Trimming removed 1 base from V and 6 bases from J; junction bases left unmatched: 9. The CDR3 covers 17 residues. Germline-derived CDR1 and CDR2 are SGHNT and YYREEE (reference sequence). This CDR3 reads CASSLRRQGLGNSPLHF. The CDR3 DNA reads TGTGCCAGCAGCTTGAGACGACAGGGGCTTGGTAATTCACCCCTCCACTTT.

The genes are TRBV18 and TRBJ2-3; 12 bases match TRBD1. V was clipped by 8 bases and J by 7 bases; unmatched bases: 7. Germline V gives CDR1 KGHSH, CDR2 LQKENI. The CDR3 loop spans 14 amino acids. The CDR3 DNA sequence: TGTGCCAGCACACTGGGACAGGGGGCATATACGCAGTATTTT. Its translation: CASTLGQGAYTQYF.

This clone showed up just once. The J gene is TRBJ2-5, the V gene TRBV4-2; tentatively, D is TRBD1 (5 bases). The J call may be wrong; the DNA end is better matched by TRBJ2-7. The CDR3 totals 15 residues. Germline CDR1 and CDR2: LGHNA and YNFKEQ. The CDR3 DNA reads TGTGCCAGCAGCCAAGGCCAGGGTAGCTCCTACGAGCAGTACTTC. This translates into CASSQGQGSSYEQYF.

The CDR3 here is CASSPLGAGELFF. In DNA, the CDR3 is TGTGCCAGCAGCCCCCTCGGGGCCGGGGAGCTGTTTTTT. The J gene is TRBJ2-2, the V gene TRBV7-6, with D maybe TRBD2 (5 bases). The length of the CDR3 is 13 residues. Germline CDR1 is SGHVS and CDR2 is FNYEAQ. Trimming shortened V by 5 bases and J by 6 bases, and 10 bases separated the two germline ends. Full variable domain (outside the CDR3, taken from reference TRBV7-6 and TRBJ2-2): GAGVSQSPRYKVTKRGQDVALRCDPISGHVSLYWYRQALGQGPEFLTYFNYEAQQDKSGLPNDRFSAERPEGSISTLTIQRTEQRDSAMYRCASSPLGAGELFFGEGSRLTVL.

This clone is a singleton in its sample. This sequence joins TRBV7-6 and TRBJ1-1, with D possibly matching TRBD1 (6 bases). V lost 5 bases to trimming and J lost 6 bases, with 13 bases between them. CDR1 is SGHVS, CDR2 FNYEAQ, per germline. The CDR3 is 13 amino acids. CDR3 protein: CASSLRQDSEAFF. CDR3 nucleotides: TGTGCCAGCAGCCTCCGACAGGACTCTGAAGCTTTCTTT.

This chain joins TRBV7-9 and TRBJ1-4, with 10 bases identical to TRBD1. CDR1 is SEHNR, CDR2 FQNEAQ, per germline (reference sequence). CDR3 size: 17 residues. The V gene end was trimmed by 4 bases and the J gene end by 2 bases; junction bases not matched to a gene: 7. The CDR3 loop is CASSSWTGGRTNEKLFF. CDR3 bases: TGTGCCAGCAGCTCTTGGACAGGGGGAAGGACTAATGAAAAACTGTTTTTT.

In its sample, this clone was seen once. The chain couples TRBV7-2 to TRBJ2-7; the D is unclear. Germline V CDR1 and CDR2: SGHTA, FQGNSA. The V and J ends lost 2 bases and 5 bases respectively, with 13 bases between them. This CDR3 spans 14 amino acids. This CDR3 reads CASSLFRSPHEQYF. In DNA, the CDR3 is TGTGCCAGCAGCTTATTTCGGAGTCCCCACGAGCAGTACTTC.

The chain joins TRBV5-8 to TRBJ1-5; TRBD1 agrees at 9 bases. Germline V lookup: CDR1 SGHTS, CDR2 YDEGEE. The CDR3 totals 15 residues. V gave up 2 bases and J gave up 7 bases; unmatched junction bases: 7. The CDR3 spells CASSLGQGLIQPQHF. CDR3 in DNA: TGTGCCAGCAGCTTAGGACAGGGGTTGATACAGCCCCAGCATTTT.

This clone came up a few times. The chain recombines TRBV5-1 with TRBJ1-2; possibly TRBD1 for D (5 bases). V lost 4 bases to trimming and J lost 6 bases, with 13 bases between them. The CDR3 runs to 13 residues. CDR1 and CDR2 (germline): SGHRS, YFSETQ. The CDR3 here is CASSVLGVNGYTF. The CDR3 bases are TGCGCCAGCAGCGTGCTAGGGGTGAATGGCTACACCTTC.

CDR3 amino acids: CASSWSGGNNEQFF. CDR3 nucleotides: TGTGCCAGCAGCTGGAGCGGGGGGAATAATGAGCAGTTCTTC. V gene TRBV7-9 combines with J gene TRBJ2-1, with 9 bases identical to TRBD2. Germline V gene data show CDR1 as SEHNR and CDR2 as FQNEAQ (reference sequence). This CDR3 contains 14 residues. V trimming: 4 bases; J trimming: 7 bases; junction bases outside the gene matches: 5.

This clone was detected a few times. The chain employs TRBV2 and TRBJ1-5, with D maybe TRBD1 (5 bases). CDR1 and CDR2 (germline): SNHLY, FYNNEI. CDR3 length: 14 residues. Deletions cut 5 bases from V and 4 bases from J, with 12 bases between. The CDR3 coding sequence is TGTGCCAGCAGTCTCAGGGCTAGTAATCAGCCCCAGCATTTT. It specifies CASSLRASNQPQHF.

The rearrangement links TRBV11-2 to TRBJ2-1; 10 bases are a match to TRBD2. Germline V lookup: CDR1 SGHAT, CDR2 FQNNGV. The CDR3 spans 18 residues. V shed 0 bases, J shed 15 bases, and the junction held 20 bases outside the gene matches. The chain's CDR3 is CASSLDPGLASLANGRFF. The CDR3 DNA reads TGTGCCAGCAGCTTAGACCCGGGACTAGCGTCTCTAGCTAATGGTCGGTTCTTC.

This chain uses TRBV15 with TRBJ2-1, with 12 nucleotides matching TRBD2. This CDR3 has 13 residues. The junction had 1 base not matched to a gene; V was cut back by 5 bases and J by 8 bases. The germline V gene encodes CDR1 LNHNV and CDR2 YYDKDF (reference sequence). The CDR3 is CATSSSGGDEQFF. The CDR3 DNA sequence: TGTGCCACCAGCTCTAGCGGGGGGGATGAGCAGTTCTTC. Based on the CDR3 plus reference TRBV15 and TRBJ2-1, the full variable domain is DAMVIQNPRYQVTQFGKPVTLSCSQTLNHNVMYWYQQKSSQAPKLLFHYYDKDFNNEADTPDNFQSRRPNTSFCFLDIRSPGLGDTAMYLCATSSSGGDEQFFGPGTRLTVL.

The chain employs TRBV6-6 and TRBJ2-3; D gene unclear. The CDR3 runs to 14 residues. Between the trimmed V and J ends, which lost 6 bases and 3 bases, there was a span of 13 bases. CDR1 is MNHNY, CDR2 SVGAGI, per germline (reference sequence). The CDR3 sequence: CASSHKEFTDTQYF. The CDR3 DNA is TGTGCCAGCAGCCACAAGGAGTTTACAGATACGCAGTATTTT.

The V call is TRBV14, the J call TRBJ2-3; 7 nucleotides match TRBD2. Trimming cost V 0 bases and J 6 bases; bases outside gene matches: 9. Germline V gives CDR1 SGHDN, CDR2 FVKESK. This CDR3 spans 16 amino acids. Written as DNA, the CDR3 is TGTGCCAGCAGCCAAGATCCAACGGGAGGCGGGGATACGCAGTATTTT. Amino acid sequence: CASSQDPTGGGDTQYF. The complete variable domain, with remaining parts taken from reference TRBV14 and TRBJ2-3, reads EAGVTQFPSHSVIEKGQTVTLRCDPISGHDNLYWYRRVMGKEIKFLLHFVKESKQDESGMPNNRFLAERTGGTYSTLKVQPAELEDSGVYFCASSQDPTGGGDTQYFGPGTRLTVL.

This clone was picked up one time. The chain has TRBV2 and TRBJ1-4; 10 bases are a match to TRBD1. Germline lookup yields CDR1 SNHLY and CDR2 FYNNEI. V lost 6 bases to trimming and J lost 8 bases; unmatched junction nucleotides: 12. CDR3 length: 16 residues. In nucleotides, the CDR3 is TGTGCCAGCAGGCCCAGGGGGGGGACAGGGGTAGAAAAACTGTTTTTT. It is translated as CASRPRGGTGVEKLFF.

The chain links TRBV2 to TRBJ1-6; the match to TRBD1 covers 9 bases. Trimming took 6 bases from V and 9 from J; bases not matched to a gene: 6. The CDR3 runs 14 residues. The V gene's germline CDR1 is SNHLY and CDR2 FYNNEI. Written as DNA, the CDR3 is TGTGCCAGCAGCGTCGGACAGGGGAGTTCACCCCTCCACTTT. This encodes CASSVGQGSSPLHF.

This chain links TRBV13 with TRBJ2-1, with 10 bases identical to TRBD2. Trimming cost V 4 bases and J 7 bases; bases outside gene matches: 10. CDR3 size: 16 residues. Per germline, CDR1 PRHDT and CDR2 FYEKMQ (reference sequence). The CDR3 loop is CASSSSSGGARNEQFF. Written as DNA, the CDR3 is TGTGCCAGCAGCTCCAGCAGCGGGGGGGCCCGGAATGAGCAGTTCTTC.

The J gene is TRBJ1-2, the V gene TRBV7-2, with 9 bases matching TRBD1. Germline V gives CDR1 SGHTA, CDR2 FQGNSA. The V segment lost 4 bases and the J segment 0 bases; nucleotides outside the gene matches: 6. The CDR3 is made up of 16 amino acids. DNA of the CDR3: TGTGCCAGCAGCTCGCCCCGGGACAGGGCTAACTATGGCTACACCTTC. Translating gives CASSSPRDRANYGYTF.

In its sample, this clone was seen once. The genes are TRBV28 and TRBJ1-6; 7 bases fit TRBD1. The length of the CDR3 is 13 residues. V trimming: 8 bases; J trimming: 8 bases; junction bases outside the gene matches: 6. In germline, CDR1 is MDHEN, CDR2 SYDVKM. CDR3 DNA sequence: TGTGCCAGCGGACAGGCGATGGATTCACCCCTCCACTTT. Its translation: CASGQAMDSPLHF.

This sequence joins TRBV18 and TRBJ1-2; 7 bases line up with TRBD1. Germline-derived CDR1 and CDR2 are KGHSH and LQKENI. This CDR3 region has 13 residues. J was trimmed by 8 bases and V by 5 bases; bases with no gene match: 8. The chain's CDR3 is CASSAGQEGGYTF. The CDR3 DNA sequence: TGTGCCAGCTCAGCTGGACAGGAGGGCGGCTACACCTTC.

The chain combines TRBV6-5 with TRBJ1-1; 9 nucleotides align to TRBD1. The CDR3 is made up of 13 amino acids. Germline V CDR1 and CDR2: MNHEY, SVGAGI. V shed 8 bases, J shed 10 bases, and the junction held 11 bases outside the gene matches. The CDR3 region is CASLVPGQGAAFF. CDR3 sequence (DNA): TGTGCCAGCCTTGTCCCGGGACAGGGTGCAGCTTTCTTT.

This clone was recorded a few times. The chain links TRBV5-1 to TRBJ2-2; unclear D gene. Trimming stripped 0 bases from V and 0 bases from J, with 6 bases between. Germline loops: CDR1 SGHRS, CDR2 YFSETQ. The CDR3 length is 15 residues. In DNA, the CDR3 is TGCGCCAGCAGCTTGGACACCACGAACACCGGGGAGCTGTTTTTT. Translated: CASSLDTTNTGELFF.

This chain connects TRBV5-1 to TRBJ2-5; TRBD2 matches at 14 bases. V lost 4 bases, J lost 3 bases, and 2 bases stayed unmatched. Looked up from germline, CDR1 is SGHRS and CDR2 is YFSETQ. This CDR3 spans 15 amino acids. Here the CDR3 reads CASSPGLAGEETQYF. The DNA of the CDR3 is TGCGCCAGCAGCCCGGGACTAGCGGGGGAAGAGACCCAGTACTTC.

The CDR3 nucleotides are TGTGCCAGCTCACCCCGACGGGGGAGTAACACCGGGGAGCTGTTTTTT. Its translation: CASSPRRGSNTGELFF. The rearrangement links TRBV18 to TRBJ2-2, with a weak D call TRBD2 (6 bases). V dropped 3 bases and J dropped 2 bases, with 13 bases sitting between them. CDR1 and CDR2 from the germline V gene are KGHSH and LQKENI. The CDR3 extends over 16 amino acids.

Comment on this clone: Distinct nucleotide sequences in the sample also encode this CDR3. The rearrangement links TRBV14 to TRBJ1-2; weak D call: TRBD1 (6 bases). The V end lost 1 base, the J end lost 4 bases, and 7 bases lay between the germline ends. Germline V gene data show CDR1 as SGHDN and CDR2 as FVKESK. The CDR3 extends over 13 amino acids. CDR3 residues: CASSQVDSYGYTF. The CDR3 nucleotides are TGTGCCAGCAGCCAAGTGGACAGCTATGGCTACACCTTC. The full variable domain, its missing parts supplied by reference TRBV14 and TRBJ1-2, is EAGVTQFPSHSVIEKGQTVTLRCDPISGHDNLYWYRRVMGKEIKFLLHFVKESKQDESGMPNNRFLAERTGGTYSTLKVQPAELEDSGVYFCASSQVDSYGYTFGSGTRLTVV.

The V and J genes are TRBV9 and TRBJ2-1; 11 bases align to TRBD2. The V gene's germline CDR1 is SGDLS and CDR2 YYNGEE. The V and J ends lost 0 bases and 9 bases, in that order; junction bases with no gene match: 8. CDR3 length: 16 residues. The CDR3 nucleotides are TGTGCCAGCAGCGTAGTACTAGCGGGAGAAGGAGGTGAGCAGTTCTTC. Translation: CASSVVLAGEGGEQFF.